A selection of T cell receptor beta chains follows, all from one sample in a study of CD8+CD57+ T cells in acquired aplastic anemia. From the reads, TCRdb called clonotypes with MiXCR, one entry per CDR3 protein. This repertoire shows hundreds of thousands of distinct CDR3 sequences, less than 35% found once; its top ten account for 0.75% to 0.95%. Sequencing input: sorted CD4+, CD8+, or CD8+CD57+ T cells (not recorded which) from PBMCs. These receptors originate from a human donor with aplastic anemia. The CDR3 runs from the conserved cysteine through the conserved F or W. Fields, in order: J gene, V gene, clone size, D gene, CDR3 protein, CDR3 DNA. A D gene is named only where the DNA matches it firmly. The size field is filled for only some rows; it gives once, few, many or a size class.

j_gene: TRBJ2-1; v_gene: TRBV5-1; abundance: .; d_gene: TRBD2; CDR3aa: CASSLEAGLYYNEQFF; CDR3nt: TGCGCCAGCAGCTTGGAAGCGGGACTTTACTACAATGAGCAGTTCTTC
j_gene: TRBJ2-1; v_gene: TRBV29-1; abundance: many; d_gene: .; CDR3aa: CSGGRSYNEQFF; CDR3nt: TGCAGCGGGGGACGGAGCTACAATGAGCAGTTCTTC
j_gene: TRBJ1-6; v_gene: TRBV6-1; abundance: many; d_gene: .; CDR3aa: CASSADPLSPLHF; CDR3nt: TGTGCCAGCAGCGCCGATCCTCTTTCACCCCTCCACTTT
j_gene: TRBJ2-5; v_gene: TRBV9; abundance: few; d_gene: .; CDR3aa: CASSAGGGVGETQYF; CDR3nt: TGTGCCAGCAGCGCAGGGGGGGGAGTAGGAGAGACCCAGTACTTC
j_gene: TRBJ2-3; v_gene: TRBV19; abundance: few; d_gene: TRBD2; CDR3aa: CASSRTSGRAPDTQYF; CDR3nt: TGTGCCAGTAGCCGGACTAGCGGGAGGGCGCCAGATACGCAGTATTTT
j_gene: TRBJ1-2; v_gene: TRBV7-9; abundance: .; d_gene: TRBD1; CDR3aa: CASSGPGQTNYGYTF; CDR3nt: TGTGCCAGCAGCGGCCCGGGACAGACTAACTATGGCTACACCTTC
j_gene: TRBJ1-5; v_gene: TRBV28; abundance: .; d_gene: .; CDR3aa: CASSFAVGPGYSNQPQHF; CDR3nt: TGTGCCAGCAGTTTTGCCGTAGGGCCAGGGTATAGCAATCAGCCCCAGCATTTT
j_gene: TRBJ1-5; v_gene: TRBV20-1; abundance: many; d_gene: .; CDR3aa: CSASLGDRNQPQHF; CDR3nt: TGCAGTGCTAGCTTGGGGGATCGTAATCAGCCCCAGCATTTT
j_gene: TRBJ2-7; v_gene: TRBV10-1; abundance: .; d_gene: TRBD1; CDR3aa: CASSDPGQGLYEQYF; CDR3nt: TGCGCCAGCAGTGACCCCGGACAGGGTCTCTACGAGCAGTACTTC
j_gene: TRBJ1-1; v_gene: TRBV11-1; abundance: .; d_gene: TRBD1; CDR3aa: CASSPPGTGAMNTEAFF; CDR3nt: TGTGCCAGCAGCCCCCCGGGGACAGGGGCGATGAACACTGAAGCTTTCTTT
j_gene: TRBJ2-5; v_gene: TRBV7-9; abundance: .; d_gene: TRBD2; CDR3aa: CASSPWTSGGGKTQYF; CDR3nt: TGTGCCAGCAGTCCCTGGACTAGCGGGGGTGGCAAGACCCAGTACTTC
j_gene: TRBJ2-7; v_gene: TRBV6-1; abundance: .; d_gene: TRBD1; CDR3aa: CASGTVREQYF; CDR3nt: TGTGCCAGTGGGACAGTACGGGAGCAGTACTTC
j_gene: TRBJ1-2; v_gene: TRBV20-1; abundance: many; d_gene: TRBD1; CDR3aa: CSARVDRGGSDGYTF; CDR3nt: TGCAGTGCTAGAGTAGACAGGGGAGGGAGTGATGGCTACACCTTC
j_gene: TRBJ2-6; v_gene: TRBV19; abundance: .; d_gene: TRBD1; CDR3aa: CASSFRQGKSSGANVLTF; CDR3nt: TGTGCCAGTAGTTTTCGACAGGGTAAAAGCTCTGGGGCCAACGTCCTGACTTTC
j_gene: TRBJ1-4; v_gene: TRBV9; abundance: few; d_gene: .; CDR3aa: CASSPQGGAQEKLFF; CDR3nt: TGTGCCAGCAGCCCCCAAGGGGGGGCGCAAGAAAAACTGTTTTTT
j_gene: TRBJ2-1; v_gene: TRBV5-1; abundance: .; d_gene: .; CDR3aa: CASSPEPAGNEQFF; CDR3nt: TGCGCCAGCAGCCCGGAGCCAGCGGGCAATGAGCAGTTCTTC
j_gene: TRBJ2-3; v_gene: TRBV11-1; abundance: once; d_gene: .; CDR3aa: CASSPRGALGTDTQYF; CDR3nt: TGTGCCAGCAGTCCAAGGGGGGCCCTGGGGACAGATACGCAGTATTTT
j_gene: TRBJ2-7; v_gene: TRBV2; abundance: .; d_gene: TRBD2; CDR3aa: CATRTSGTIYEQYF; CDR3nt: TGTGCCACCAGAACTAGCGGGACAATCTACGAGCAGTACTTC
j_gene: TRBJ1-3; v_gene: TRBV11-1; abundance: few; d_gene: .; CDR3aa: CASSSTASGNTIYF; CDR3nt: TGTGCCAGCAGCTCGACAGCCTCTGGAAACACCATATATTTT
j_gene: TRBJ1-2; v_gene: TRBV19; abundance: many; d_gene: .; CDR3aa: CASSSRSGNGYTF; CDR3nt: TGTGCCAGTAGTTCGCGGTCAGGGAATGGCTACACCTTC
j_gene: TRBJ2-1; v_gene: TRBV11-3; abundance: .; d_gene: TRBD2; CDR3aa: CASSLVPSGKQFF; CDR3nt: TGTGCCAGCAGCTTAGTTCCTAGCGGAAAGCAGTTCTTC
j_gene: TRBJ1-6; v_gene: TRBV20-1; abundance: many; d_gene: .; CDR3aa: CSATSVVGNSPLHF; CDR3nt: TGCAGTGCTACTTCAGTTGTGGGGAATTCACCCCTCCACTTT
j_gene: TRBJ2-4; v_gene: TRBV7-3; abundance: .; d_gene: .; CDR3aa: CASSARDKNIQYF; CDR3nt: TGTGCCAGCAGCGCGCGGGACAAAAACATTCAGTACTTC
j_gene: TRBJ2-7; v_gene: TRBV7-8; abundance: .; d_gene: .; CDR3aa: CASSLAPRTAVYEQYF; CDR3nt: TGTGCCAGCAGCTTAGCACCCAGGACAGCCGTCTACGAGCAGTACTTC
j_gene: TRBJ2-4; v_gene: TRBV14; abundance: .; d_gene: .; CDR3aa: CASSQDSRENIQYF; CDR3nt: TGTGCCAGCAGCCAAGATAGCAGAGAAAACATTCAGTACTTC
j_gene: TRBJ1-1; v_gene: TRBV24-1; abundance: .; d_gene: .; CDR3aa: CATSDSGGDPTYEAFF; CDR3nt: TGTGCCACCAGTGACTCTGGGGGGGACCCAACATATGAAGCTTTCTTT
j_gene: TRBJ2-1; v_gene: TRBV7-9; abundance: few; d_gene: .; CDR3aa: CASSLNAGGINEQFF; CDR3nt: TGTGCCAGCAGCTTAAACGCAGGGGGGATCAATGAGCAGTTCTTC
j_gene: TRBJ1-4; v_gene: TRBV15; abundance: .; d_gene: TRBD1; CDR3aa: CATSSRQGISSEKLFF; CDR3nt: TGTGCCACCAGCAGCAGACAGGGCATTTCCAGTGAAAAACTGTTTTTT
j_gene: TRBJ1-1; v_gene: TRBV24-1; abundance: many; d_gene: .; CDR3aa: CATRDPGKAEAFF; CDR3nt: TGTGCCACCAGAGACCCAGGGAAAGCTGAAGCTTTCTTT
j_gene: TRBJ1-5; v_gene: TRBV10-2; abundance: .; d_gene: TRBD1; CDR3aa: CASQRQGTYQPQHF; CDR3nt: TGCGCCAGCCAGCGACAGGGGACTTATCAGCCCCAGCATTTT
j_gene: TRBJ2-5; v_gene: TRBV7-9; abundance: many; d_gene: .; CDR3aa: CASSQSGAEETQYF; CDR3nt: TGTGCCAGCAGTCAAAGTGGGGCGGAAGAGACCCAGTACTTC
j_gene: TRBJ1-5; v_gene: TRBV27; abundance: .; d_gene: .; CDR3aa: CASSLTVASNQPQHF; CDR3nt: TGTGCCAGCAGTTTAACAGTCGCGAGCAATCAGCCCCAGCATTTT
j_gene: TRBJ1-1; v_gene: TRBV19; abundance: .; d_gene: .; CDR3aa: CASSIALDRGAFF; CDR3nt: TGTGCCAGTAGTATAGCCCTGGACAGAGGGGCTTTCTTT